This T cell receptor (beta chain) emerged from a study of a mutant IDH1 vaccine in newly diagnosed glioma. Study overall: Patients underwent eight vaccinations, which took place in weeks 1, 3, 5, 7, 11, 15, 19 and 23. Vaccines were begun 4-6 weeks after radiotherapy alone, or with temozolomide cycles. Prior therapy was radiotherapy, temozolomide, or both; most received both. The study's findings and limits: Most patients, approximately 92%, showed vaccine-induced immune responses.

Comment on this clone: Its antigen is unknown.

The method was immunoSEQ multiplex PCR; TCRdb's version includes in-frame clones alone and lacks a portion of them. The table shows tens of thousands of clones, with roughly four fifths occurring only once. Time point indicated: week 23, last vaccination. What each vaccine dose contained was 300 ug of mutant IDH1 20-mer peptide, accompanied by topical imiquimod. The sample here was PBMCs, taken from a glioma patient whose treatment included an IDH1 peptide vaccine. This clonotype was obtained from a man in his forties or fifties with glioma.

The CDR3 coding sequence is TGTGCCAGCAGTGAAGCGACAGGTATCGGTGGCTACACCTTC. Translating gives CASSEATGIGGYTF. The V gene is TRBV28, the J gene TRBJ1-2; D might be TRBD1 (6 bases). Trimming took off 5 bases at V and 7 bases at J, with 17 bases between the two ends. Germline-derived CDR1 and CDR2 are MDHEN and SYDVKM. The CDR3 runs 14 residues.